What follows are 4 T cell receptor beta chains derived from one specimen sequenced in a study of T cells in Graves' hyperthyroidism and ophthalmopathy. Amplified TCR beta CDR3 regions came from RNA transcripts. The HTBI primer set drove a first-round RT-PCR of the TCR CDR3. TCRdb ran MiXCR on the multiplex PCR reads and lists one entry per CDR3 protein. The profile covers roughly 800,000 distinct CDR3 sequences, with roughly 37% appearing a single time and about 9% taken by the ten largest. Sequencing was done on a sample of blood. The receptor source for this set is a man between 18 and 29 years old with Graves' hyperthyroidism.

The J gene is TRBJ1-1, the V gene TRBV7-9, with 11 bases matching TRBD1. Trimming at V came to 5 bases and at J to 5 bases, leaving 4 bases not matched to a gene. Germline V gene data show CDR1 as SEHNR and CDR2 as FQNEAQ (reference sequence). The length of the CDR3 is 14 residues. The CDR3 region has the DNA TGTGCCAGCAGCCCTTGGGACAGGGGGACTGAAGCTTTCTTT. It codes for CASSPWDRGTEAFF.

This clonotype has a count of ten or more. The rearrangement uses TRBV9 and TRBJ1-1; D gene unclear. Per the germline V gene, CDR1 is SGDLS and CDR2 is YYNGEE. The V and J ends lost 3 bases and 0 bases respectively, with 15 bases between them. The CDR3 totals 16 residues. The DNA for the CDR3 is TGTGCCAGCAGCGCCCTAGTGCTGGGTTTGAACACTGAAGCTTTCTTT. It translates to CASSALVLGLNTEAFF.

This clonotype was observed a few times. The V and J genes are TRBV12-3 or TRBV12-4 and TRBJ1-4, with TRBD1 matching 10 bases. The junction had 11 bases not matched to a gene; V was cut back by 5 bases and J by 8 bases. This CDR3 has 16 amino acids. Here the CDR3 reads CASSDIPGTGDEKLFF. The CDR3 DNA follows: TGTGCCAGCAGTGACATTCCTGGGACAGGGGACGAAAAACTGTTTTTT.

The CDR3 bases are TGTGCCAGTAGTATTGACAGGGAGACTGAAGCTTTCTTT. Its translation: CASSIDRETEAFF. This sequence joins TRBV19 and TRBJ1-1, with TRBD1 matching over 7 bases. V lost 3 bases and J lost 5; bases outside the gene matches: 3. Germline assignment: CDR1 LNHDA and CDR2 SQIVND (reference sequence). The CDR3 is made up of 13 amino acids. The full variable domain, rest sourced from reference TRBV19 and TRBJ1-1, is DGGITQSPKYLFRKEGQNVTLSCEQNLNHDAMYWYRQDPGQGLRLIYYSQIVNDFQKGDIAEGYSVSREKKESFPLTVTSAQKNPTAFYLCASSIDRETEAFFGQGTRLTVV.